This T cell receptor (beta chain) is from a study of CD8+CD57+ T cells in acquired aplastic anemia. Germline loops: CDR1 SGHVS, CDR2 FQNEAQ. V shed 1 base and J shed 5 bases, with 12 bases lying between them. This CDR3 region has 14 residues. Sequenced patients had shown CD8+CD57+ cell expansion by flow cytometry. No therapy was given to patients before blood sampling. Profiling that covered TCR beta VDJ and CDR3 relied on genomic DNA as its template. MiXCR was run by TCRdb on the reads, yielding one entry per CDR3 protein. The repertoire consists of about 180,000 distinct CDR3 sequences, with roughly 65% occurring once and the leading ten covering roughly 43%.

Sequenced input: sorted CD4+, CD8+, or CD8+CD57+ T cells (not recorded which) from PBMCs. The receptor comes from a human donor with aplastic anemia. The chain carries TRBV7-8 and TRBJ2-7, with D maybe TRBD1 (6 bases). The CDR3 nucleotides read TGTGCCAGCAGCTTAGGCAGGGGTTCCCACGAGCAGTACTTC. It codes for CASSLGRGSHEQYF.